The present TCR beta chain was sequenced within a study of T-cell memory formation after mild COVID-19. In the study overall: Each donor largely had its own TCR clusters.

Sample barcodes and UMIs were carried by the TCR alpha and TCR beta cDNA libraries that 5'RACE generated with constant-segment primers. TCRdb re-analysed the 5' RACE reads in MiXCR, keeping a single row per CDR3 protein. The sample records about 420,000 distinct CDR3 sequences, under 25% being singletons. The CDR3 length is 14 residues. Trimming took 0 bases from V and 7 from J, leaving 10 bases between them. Germline-derived CDR1 and CDR2 are MNHEY and SMNVEV (reference sequence). Study observations and caveats: The appearance of some responding clones in pre-infection memory suggested that cross-reactive memory joined.

Regarding this clonotype: The antigen is not known.

Sequenced sample: PBMCs or a T cell subset sorted from them (not recorded which). V and J are TRBV27 and TRBJ2-4; D is tentatively TRBD1 or TRBD2 (6 bases each). The receptor was derived from an adult woman who had mild COVID-19 (a few samples of this study predate the infection). Cell type and time point are not known. The CDR3 nucleotides read TGTGCCAGCAGTTTATCGGGGGGCTTGAACATTCAGTACTTC. It yields the protein CASSLSGGLNIQYF.